This T cell receptor beta chain is drawn from a study of T cell repertoires in cytomegalovirus infection. Study outcomes and limitations: Carriage of CMV together with the relevant HLA was identifiable through cumulative public TCR beta family frequency.

TCRdb independently ran MiXCR on the reads; one entry per CDR3 protein. Of hundreds of thousands of distinct CDR3 sequences in the sample, about 5.9% were seen once. This clonotype was seen ten or more times. Its target is not known. The germline V gene encodes CDR1 DFQATT and CDR2 SNEGSKA (reference sequence). This CDR3 contains 14 residues. Germline trimming cut 1 base from V and 4 bases from J; bases unmatched to any gene: 5. This TCR was sampled from a human donor in good health (CMV status not recorded). Some clones in this sample may be carry-over from other donors' samples. The specimen was PBMCs. The J gene is TRBJ2-3, the V gene TRBV20-1; 7 bases are shared with TRBD2. Here the CDR3 reads CSARASGAADTQYF. Written as DNA, the CDR3 is TGCAGTGCTAGAGCCAGCGGGGCCGCAGATACGCAGTATTTT.